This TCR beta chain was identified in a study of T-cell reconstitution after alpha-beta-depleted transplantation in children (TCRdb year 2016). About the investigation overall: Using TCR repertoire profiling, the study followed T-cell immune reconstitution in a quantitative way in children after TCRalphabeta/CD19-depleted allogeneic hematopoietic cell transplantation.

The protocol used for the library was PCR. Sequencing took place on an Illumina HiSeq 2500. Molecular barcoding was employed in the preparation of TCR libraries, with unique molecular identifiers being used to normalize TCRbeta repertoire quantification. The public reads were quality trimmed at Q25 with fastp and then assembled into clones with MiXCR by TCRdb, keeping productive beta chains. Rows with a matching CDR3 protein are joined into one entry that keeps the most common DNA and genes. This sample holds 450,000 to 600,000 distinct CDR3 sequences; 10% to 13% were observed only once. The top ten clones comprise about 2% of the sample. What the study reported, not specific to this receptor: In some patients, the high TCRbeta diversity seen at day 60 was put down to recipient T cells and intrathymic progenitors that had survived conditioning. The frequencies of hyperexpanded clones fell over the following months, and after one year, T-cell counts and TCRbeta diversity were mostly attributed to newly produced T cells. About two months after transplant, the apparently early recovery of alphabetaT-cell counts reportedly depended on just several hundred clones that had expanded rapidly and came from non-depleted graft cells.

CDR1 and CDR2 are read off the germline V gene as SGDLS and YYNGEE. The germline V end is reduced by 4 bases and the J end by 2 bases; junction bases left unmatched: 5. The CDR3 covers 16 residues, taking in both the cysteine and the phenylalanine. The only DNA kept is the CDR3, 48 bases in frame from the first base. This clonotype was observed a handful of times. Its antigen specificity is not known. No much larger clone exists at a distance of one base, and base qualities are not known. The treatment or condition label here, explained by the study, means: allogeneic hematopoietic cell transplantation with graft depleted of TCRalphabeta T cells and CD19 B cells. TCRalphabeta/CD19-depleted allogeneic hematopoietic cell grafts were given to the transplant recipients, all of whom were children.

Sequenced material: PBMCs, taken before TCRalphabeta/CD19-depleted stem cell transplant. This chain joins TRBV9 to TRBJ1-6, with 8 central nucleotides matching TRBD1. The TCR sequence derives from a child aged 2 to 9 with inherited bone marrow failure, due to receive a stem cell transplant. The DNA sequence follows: TGTGCCAGCAGCTCTGGGACAGGAACCTATAATTCACCCCTCCACTTT. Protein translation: CASSSGTGTYNSPLHF.